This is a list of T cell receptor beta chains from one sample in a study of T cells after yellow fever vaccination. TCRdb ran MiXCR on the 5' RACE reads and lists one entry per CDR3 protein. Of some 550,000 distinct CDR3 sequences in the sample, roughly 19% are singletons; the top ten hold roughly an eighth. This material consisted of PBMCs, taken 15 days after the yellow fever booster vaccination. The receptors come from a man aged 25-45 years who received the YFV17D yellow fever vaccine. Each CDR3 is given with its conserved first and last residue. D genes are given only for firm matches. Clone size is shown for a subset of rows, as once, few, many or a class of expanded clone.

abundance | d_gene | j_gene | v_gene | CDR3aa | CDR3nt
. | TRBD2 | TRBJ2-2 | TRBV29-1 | CSVDLSGGDPGELFF | TGCAGCGTTGACCTTAGCGGGGGGGACCCCGGGGAGCTGTTTTTT
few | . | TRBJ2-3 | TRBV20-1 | CSARVVGRRDGTQYF | TGCAGTGCTAGAGTTGTCGGGCGGCGGGACGGTACGCAGTATTTT
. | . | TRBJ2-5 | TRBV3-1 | CASSQGRQVQETQYF | TGTGCCAGCAGCCAAGGCCGACAGGTTCAAGAGACCCAGTACTTC
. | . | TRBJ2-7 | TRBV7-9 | CASSLGIRVGQYF | TGTGCCAGCAGCTTAGGTATTCGGGTTGGGCAGTACTTC
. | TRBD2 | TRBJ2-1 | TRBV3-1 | CASSQDLETLAGRHEQFF | TGTGCCAGCAGCCAAGACCTCGAAACCCTAGCGGGACGTCATGAGCAGTTCTTC
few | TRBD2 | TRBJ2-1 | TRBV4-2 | CASSLMTSGTYNEQFF | TGTGCCAGCAGTCTCATGACTAGCGGAACCTACAATGAGCAGTTCTTC
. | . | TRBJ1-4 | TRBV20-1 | CSARPGGDKLFF | TGCAGTGCCAGGCCGGGGGGGGATAAACTGTTTTTT
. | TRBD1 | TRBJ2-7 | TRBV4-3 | CASSRSTGWVEQYF | TGCGCCAGCAGCCGATCGACAGGGTGGGTCGAGCAGTACTTC
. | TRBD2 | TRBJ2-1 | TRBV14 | CASSQDRSFGLAGSYNEQFF | TGTGCCAGCAGCCAAGATAGAAGCTTTGGACTAGCGGGCTCCTACAATGAGCAGTTCTTC
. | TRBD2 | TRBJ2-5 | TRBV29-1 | CSVEDRRTSGRAEVQETQYF | TGCAGCGTTGAAGATCGTAGGACTAGCGGGAGGGCCGAGGTTCAAGAGACCCAGTACTTC
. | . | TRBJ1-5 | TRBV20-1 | CSARVGTGADQPQHF | TGCAGTGCTAGAGTAGGGACGGGGGCGGATCAGCCCCAGCATTTT
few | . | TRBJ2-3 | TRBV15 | CATSRAMTDTQYF | TGTGCCACCAGCAGAGCCATGACAGATACGCAGTATTTT
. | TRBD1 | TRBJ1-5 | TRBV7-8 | CASSLAARDSASNQPQHF | TGTGCCAGCAGCTTAGCGGCACGGGACAGCGCCTCCAATCAGCCCCAGCATTTT
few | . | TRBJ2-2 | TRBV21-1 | CASRPGQGASNTGELFF | TGTGCCAGCAGGCCGGGACAGGGGGCGAGCAACACCGGGGAGCTGTTTTTT